A selection of T cell receptor beta chains follows, all from one sample in a study of shared clonotypes between healthy human individuals. TCRdb's copy holds only in-frame clones and misses some; the assay was immunoSEQ multiplex PCR. Of millions of clones in the sample, about 95% were seen once. The sample comprised naive CD8+ T cells sorted from blood. Receptor source: a man aged 18 to 30 in good health. Both conserved end residues are part of each CDR3. D genes are given only for firm matches. Size tells how often a clone was seen (once, few, many) or the class of an expanded clone, and some rows leave it out.

TRBV4-3	-	-	TRBJ2-7	CASSRALSYEQYF
TRBV25-1	-	-	TRBJ2-7	CASSEVGSYEQYF
TRBV5-1	-	-	TRBJ2-3	CASGFRAGSTDTQYF
TRBV10-1	-	-	TRBJ2-4	CASSESGDIQYF
TRBV4-1	-	-	TRBJ2-5	CASSERRGQETQYF
TRBV6-5	-	-	TRBJ2-5	CASSPPTNGETQYF
TRBV6-6	TRBD2	-	TRBJ2-2	CASSYGTSGGTGELFF
TRBV27	-	-	TRBJ2-1	CASSLVLAEGANEQFF
TRBV18	-	-	TRBJ2-1	CASSPLRAANEQFF
TRBV5-5	TRBD1	once	TRBJ2-1	CASSLADRVIDEQFF
TRBV4-1	TRBD1	-	TRBJ2-1	CASMIRTGPTYNEQFF
TRBV5-3	-	-	TRBJ2-5	CARIADSQETQYF
TRBV7-2	TRBD2	-	TRBJ2-1	CASSLELAGAEQFF
TRBV19	TRBD2	-	TRBJ2-7	CASSAGLAGSYEQYF
TRBV11-3	TRBD1	once	TRBJ2-1	CASSPGQGNYNEQFF
TRBV27	TRBD2	-	TRBJ2-3	CASSFLAGGPADTQYF
TRBV6-5	-	-	TRBJ2-7	CASTVTGELYEQYF
TRBV10-2	-	once	TRBJ2-7	CASSESGVNSYEQYF
TRBV27	TRBD1	-	TRBJ2-7	CASSLADRDLLGEQYF
TRBV6-5	-	-	TRBJ2-5	CASSYSQGGGETQYF
TRBV9	-	-	TRBJ1-1	CASSEGGITEAFF
TRBV30	-	-	TRBJ2-5	CAWSEVGETQYF
TRBV15	TRBD1	once	TRBJ2-1	CATSPGQGVDEQFF
TRBV9	-	-	TRBJ1-1	CASSEPRGSASNTEAFF
TRBV2	TRBD2	once	TRBJ2-7	CAGEGILAGGPSEQYF
TRBV5-4	-	-	TRBJ2-1	CASSPFVSGEQFF
TRBV11-2	-	-	TRBJ2-7	CASSLSRGGFNPYEQYF
TRBV28	TRBD1	-	TRBJ2-7	CASRPTGPLYEQYF
TRBV28	-	-	TRBJ1-5	CASSFSGANQPQHF
TRBV10-2	-	once	TRBJ2-2	CASSNPTTPTGELFF
TRBV6-1	-	once	TRBJ2-2	CASSVSSTFGGELFF
TRBV5-4	TRBD1	-	TRBJ1-2	CASSPQGAIYGYTF
TRBV5-6	-	-	TRBJ1-3	CASSLAPGSGNTIYF
TRBV9	-	once	TRBJ2-3	CASSVASDTQYF
TRBV6-1	-	-	TRBJ2-3	CASSGDLDTQYF
TRBV2	TRBD2	few	TRBJ2-2	CASSSLGDYYTGELFF
TRBV7-6	-	-	TRBJ1-2	CASSLGTGYDRTYGYTF
TRBV10-2	-	-	TRBJ2-1	CATSDGNEQFF
TRBV18	-	-	TRBJ2-1	CASSPPGTKGGEQFF
TRBV19	-	-	TRBJ2-1	CASSYWSSYNEQFF
TRBV30	-	-	TRBJ1-1	CAWSVGGRTEAFF
TRBV6-6	TRBD1	once	TRBJ2-2	CASSYFGTGGNGELFF
TRBV5-4	TRBD1	-	TRBJ2-7	CASSAPVGTGIYEQYF
TRBV4-2	TRBD2	once	TRBJ2-1	CASSQEIGSGISSSYNEQFF
TRBV4-1	-	-	TRBJ1-3	CASSQGVSGNTIYF
TRBV2	-	-	TRBJ1-2	CASRRRWRFEEAVLDSYGYTF
TRBV27	TRBD1	-	TRBJ1-2	CASRPRGTGIYGYTF
TRBV7-2	-	-	TRBJ2-1	CASSLEGRYNEQFF
TRBV6-5	-	-	TRBJ1-2	CASSYSIQGLGGYTF
TRBV14	TRBD1	-	TRBJ2-5	CASSLIRTGIIQETQYF
TRBV6-5	TRBD1	-	TRBJ2-7	CASSYSTGEKSYEQYF
TRBV4-1	TRBD2	-	TRBJ2-5	CASSQVLGGGAETQYF
TRBV2	TRBD1	few	TRBJ2-4	CATARQGEGIQYF